This T cell receptor beta chain came from a study of response to subunit inactivated influenza vaccine. This clonotype has more than one count but fewer than ten. Its antigen remains unknown. TCRdb called the RT-PCR reads again in MiXCR, with one record for every CDR3 protein. The sample lists some 500,000 distinct CDR3 sequences, roughly 23% occurring once. General study findings and limits: Each seasonal influenza vaccination recruits few new T cells, the authors suggested.

This CDR3 has 18 residues. Trimming took off 6 bases at V and 3 bases at J, with 27 bases between the two ends. The V gene's germline CDR1 is MNHNS and CDR2 SASEGT. The chain employs TRBV6-1 and TRBJ2-7; weak D call: TRBD1 (6 bases). The specimen comprised CD4+ T cells sorted from PBMCs, sampled roughly 5 days after vaccination. This receptor was identified in a man in his fifties who received an inactivated influenza vaccine. CDR3 residues: CASSRGQTLNFRGYEQYF. The CDR3 coding sequence is TGTGCCAGCAGCCGCGGACAGACCCTAAATTTCAGGGGCTACGAGCAGTACTTC.